This T cell receptor (beta chain) was documented in a study of beta chain features in type 1 diabetes. Notes on the study in general: Sampled from patients, naive, central memory and Treg TCRB repertoires appeared more similar than those sampled from healthy donors. When VDJ junctions were examined, type 1 diabetes patients showed fewer insertions and more deletions.

J lost 5 bases, V lost 4 bases, and 7 bases had no gene match. CDR1 and CDR2 from the germline V gene are SGDLS and YYNGEE. This CDR3 region has 14 residues. This clone has a handful of counts. As yet, its antigen is unknown. Of the isolated RNA, all was reverse transcribed, and so the sequenced material was expressed TCRB transcripts. Profiled with immunoSEQ multiplex PCR; TCRdb holds only in-frame clones, not every one. The sample has 860,000 or so clones, roughly 15% seen once; the top ten hold 0.02% to 0.03%. This chain uses TRBV9 with TRBJ2-3, with TRBD2 identical over 7 bases. The source is a woman in her late teens or twenties in good health. Sequencing was carried out using naive CD4+ T cells from blood. Here the CDR3 DNA reads TGTGCCAGCAGCCCCTCCGGGAGGAGAGATACGCAGTATTTT. It is translated as CASSPSGRRDTQYF.